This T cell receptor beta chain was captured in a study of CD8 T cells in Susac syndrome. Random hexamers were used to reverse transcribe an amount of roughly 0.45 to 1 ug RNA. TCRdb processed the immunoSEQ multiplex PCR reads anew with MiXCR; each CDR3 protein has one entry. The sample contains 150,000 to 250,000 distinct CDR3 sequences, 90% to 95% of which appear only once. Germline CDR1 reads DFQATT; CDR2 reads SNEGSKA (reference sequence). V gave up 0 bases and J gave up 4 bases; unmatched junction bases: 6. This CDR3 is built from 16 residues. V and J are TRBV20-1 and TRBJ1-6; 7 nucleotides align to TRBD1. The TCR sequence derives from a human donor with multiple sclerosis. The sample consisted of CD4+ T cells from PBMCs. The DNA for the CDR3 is TGCAGTGCTAGAGATACAAAGGGACAGTATAATTCACCCCTCCACTTT. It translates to CSARDTKGQYNSPLHF.